Below, 29 T cell receptor beta chains from the same sample are listed, as sequenced in a study of persistence of HIV-infected CD4 T cells. The libraries were made with immunoSEQ version 4 in survey mode. This table comes from immunoSEQ multiplex PCR, and its TCRdb copy is limited to in-frame clones, with some not included. The data contain roughly 43,000 clones, more than 80% of them singletons. Antigen specificity for these receptors is unknown. Nonspecific anti-CD3/anti-CD28 bead stimulation represents the broad CD4+ T cell repertoire. Responding CD4+ T cells were sorted by upregulation of both CD40 ligand and CD69. This specimen consisted of CD4+ T cells sorted from PBMCs after 18-hour stimulation, obtained from a patient who received antiretroviral therapy. The source of these receptors is an adult man with HIV who was CMV-seropositive.

The chain couples TRBV28 to TRBJ1-5, with D possibly matching TRBD1 (5 bases). Germline V gives CDR1 MDHEN, CDR2 SYDVKM. The CDR3 totals 17 residues. Trimming shortened V by 3 bases and J by 6 bases, and 21 bases separated the two germline ends. As DNA, the CDR3 is TGTGCCAGCAGTTTGCCTTCCGGGACGGCGGACCGTCAGCCCCAGCATTTT. Translation: CASSLPSGTADRQPQHF.

The chain recombines TRBV2 with TRBJ1-5; maybe TRBD1 (5 bases). The V and J ends lost 4 bases and 1 base respectively, with 5 bases between them. The CDR3 runs 13 residues. Germline CDR1 SNHLY, CDR2 FYNNEI. The CDR3 region has the DNA TGTGCCAGCAGTGCAGGGAGCAATCAGCCCCAGCATTTT. It yields the protein CASSAGSNQPQHF.

This clone was recorded only once. The chain combines TRBV7-9 with TRBJ2-1; 9 bases line up with TRBD2. The length of the CDR3 is 15 residues. Trimming at V came to 6 bases and at J to 5 bases, leaving 8 bases not matched to a gene. Per germline, CDR1 SEHNR and CDR2 FQNEAQ (reference sequence). CDR3 region: CASRPAGGLHNEQFF. CDR3 coding DNA: TGTGCCAGCAGACCAGCGGGGGGCTTGCACAATGAGCAGTTCTTC.

The rearrangement links TRBV18 to TRBJ2-1, with TRBD1 as a possible D gene (6 bases). Germline values: CDR1 KGHSH, CDR2 LQKENI. This CDR3 contains 13 residues. Deletions cut 0 bases from V and 12 bases from J, with 12 bases between. DNA of the CDR3: TGTGCCAGCTCACCACCTACGGACAGCCTGCAGTTCTTC. Residues: CASSPPTDSLQFF.

The chain combines TRBV28 with TRBJ1-5; D is possibly TRBD1 (5 bases). The CDR3 length is 14 residues. In germline, CDR1 is MDHEN, CDR2 SYDVKM. V was pared by 5 bases and J by 3 bases, with 11 bases between. CDR3 nucleotide sequence: TGTGCCAGCAGTCCCCAGGGTCCCAATCAGCCCCAGCATTTT. Translating it yields CASSPQGPNQPQHF.

The V gene is TRBV29-1, the J gene TRBJ2-1; TRBD1 matches 8 bases. The CDR3 spans 14 residues. Germline V gives CDR1 SQVTM, CDR2 ANQGSEA. The ends lost 0 bases at V and 7 bases at J; junction bases unmatched: 5. DNA of the CDR3: TGCAGCGTTGAAGATTTTAACAGGGGGAATGAGCAGTTCTTC. Translated, it gives CSVEDFNRGNEQFF.

Note on this clone: Other nucleotide sequences from this sample produce the same CDR3. The chain employs TRBV18 and TRBJ1-4; D is unresolved. Germline V CDR1 and CDR2: KGHSH, LQKENI. This CDR3 is built from 17 residues. Trimming removed 0 bases at V and 0 bases at J, with 11 bases between. The CDR3 nucleotides read TGTGCCAGCTCACCACCGGCGGCAGACGCAACTAATGAAAAACTGTTTTTT. Its protein is CASSPPAADATNEKLFF.

The chain combines TRBV6-5 with TRBJ1-4, with no clear D. Looked up from germline, CDR1 is MNHEY and CDR2 is SVGAGI. The V and J ends lost 6 bases and 8 bases respectively, with 19 bases between them. CDR3 length: 15 residues. CDR3 sequence: CASSPTRVPQEKLFF. The CDR3 nucleotides are TGTGCCAGCAGCCCAACCCGGGTGCCCCAGGAAAAACTGTTTTTT.

V gene TRBV28 combines with J gene TRBJ1-1; 7 bases align to TRBD1. Germline V lookup: CDR1 MDHEN, CDR2 SYDVKM. With 2 bases clipped from V and 4 bases from J, the junction kept 7 bases outside the gene matches. CDR3 size: 15 residues. The CDR3 sequence is CASSLPGRGSTEAFF. CDR3 DNA sequence: TGTGCCAGCAGTTTACCCGGCAGGGGGAGCACTGAAGCTTTCTTT.

The chain carries TRBV28 and TRBJ1-5; D is perhaps TRBD1 (5 bases). With 3 bases removed from V and 0 bases from J, the gap between germline ends came to 6 bases. Germline-derived CDR1 and CDR2 are MDHEN and SYDVKM. This CDR3 contains 14 residues. CDR3 amino acids: CASSLDNSNQPQHF. The DNA of the CDR3 is TGTGCCAGCAGTTTGGACAATAGCAATCAGCCCCAGCATTTT.

This chain joins TRBV4-2 and TRBJ2-1; D gene ambiguous. The length of the CDR3 is 14 residues. V was cut by 1 base and J by 8 bases, with 12 bases left in between. The germline V gene has CDR1 LGHNA and CDR2 YNFKEQ. DNA of the CDR3: TGTGCCAGCAGCCAAGGAAGAACAGAGGATGAGCAGTTCTTC. Amino acids: CASSQGRTEDEQFF.

V usage is TRBV7-9 and J usage is TRBJ2-5; TRBD2 matches 9 bases. Germline-derived CDR1 and CDR2 are SEHNR and FQNEAQ (reference sequence). With 8 bases clipped from V and 2 bases from J, the junction kept 9 bases outside the gene matches. This CDR3 spans 15 amino acids. The CDR3 DNA sequence: TGTGCCAGCTCGCCGCGGGGGGGCCAACAAGAGACCCAGTACTTC. This encodes CASSPRGGQQETQYF.

The chain links TRBV18 to TRBJ1-2; D unresolved. CDR1 and CDR2 from the germline V gene are KGHSH and LQKENI. The length of the CDR3 is 17 residues. The V end lost 6 bases, the J end lost 4 bases, and 24 bases lay between the germline ends. CDR3 loop: CASSPTPTNVRTYGYTF. The CDR3 DNA sequence: TGTGCCAGCTCCCCTACCCCCACAAACGTCAGGACCTATGGCTACACCTTC.

V and J are TRBV9 and TRBJ1-1; no definite D call. CDR1 and CDR2 from the germline V gene are SGDLS and YYNGEE. Trimming stripped 1 base from V and 1 base from J, with 23 bases between. CDR3 length: 19 amino acids. CDR3 in amino acids: CASSVSLPLPGARNTEAFF. The DNA of the CDR3 is TGTGCCAGCAGCGTATCCCTACCTTTGCCGGGAGCCAGGAACACTGAAGCTTTCTTT.

The genes are TRBV25-1 and TRBJ2-1; TRBD2 is a possible D gene (7 bases). The CDR3 is made up of 14 amino acids. Germline CDR1 is MGHDK and CDR2 is SYGVNS. Between the trimmed V and J ends, which lost 6 bases and 3 bases, there was a span of 12 bases. The CDR3 DNA sequence: TGTGCCAGCAGGATAGGGGGGGACTACAATGAGCAGTTCTTC. As protein: CASRIGGDYNEQFF.

The V and J genes are TRBV5-1 and TRBJ1-1, with TRBD1 identical over 8 bases. CDR1 and CDR2 from the germline V gene are SGHRS and YFSETQ. V was pared by 3 bases and J by 4 bases, with 8 bases of the junction left unmatched. The CDR3 is made up of 15 amino acids. The CDR3 here is CASSWDSTGGTEAFF. The CDR3 region has the DNA TGCGCCAGCAGCTGGGACTCTACAGGGGGCACTGAAGCTTTCTTT.

This clone was recorded a few times. V usage is TRBV27 and J usage is TRBJ2-1; D not resolved. The CDR3 sequence is 13 residues long. In germline, CDR1 is MNHEY, CDR2 SMNVEV (reference sequence). V lost 0 bases, J lost 7 bases, and 7 bases lay in between. The CDR3 DNA is TGTGCCAGCAGTTTATCGAGCCTGAATGAGCAGTTCTTC. Protein sequence: CASSLSSLNEQFF.

The chain recombines TRBV19 with TRBJ1-1; possible D gene TRBD1, 5 bases. CDR1 and CDR2 (germline): LNHDA, SQIVND (reference sequence). V was clipped by 6 bases and J by 1 base, with 15 bases between them. The CDR3 is 15 residues long. The CDR3 region has the DNA TGTGCCAGTAGCCCCGTCCCTGGGGCGAACACTGAAGCTTTCTTT. It is translated as CASSPVPGANTEAFF.

The V call is TRBV18, the J call TRBJ1-2; TRBD1 aligns across 8 bases. J was trimmed by 6 bases and V by 3 bases; bases with no gene match: 3. The CDR3 length is 13 residues. Germline lookup yields CDR1 KGHSH and CDR2 LQKENI. As DNA, the CDR3 is TGTGCCAGCTCACCGGGACAGGAAAATGGCTACACCTTC. Protein product: CASSPGQENGYTF.

The rearrangement joins TRBV28 to TRBJ2-2, with TRBD1 matching over 9 bases. The CDR3 loop spans 15 amino acids. Germline V lookup: CDR1 MDHEN, CDR2 SYDVKM. Trimming at V came to 5 bases and at J to 6 bases, leaving 7 bases not matched to a gene. In DNA form, the CDR3 reads TGTGCCAGCAGTGAACCGGGACAGGGTTCCGGGGAGCTGTTTTTT. It codes for CASSEPGQGSGELFF.

The chain couples TRBV19 to TRBJ1-5; TRBD1 is a possible D gene (5 bases). The CDR3 has 17 residues. Germline V gene sequence: CDR1 LNHDA, CDR2 SQIVND (reference sequence). The germline V and J ends were trimmed by 4 bases and 0 bases, with 16 bases remaining between them. The CDR3 region has the DNA TGTGCCAGTAGTACCACACAGGCCGCTCTTAGCAATCAGCCCCAGCATTTT. Protein sequence: CASSTTQAALSNQPQHF. The full variable domain, rest sourced from reference TRBV19 and TRBJ1-5, is DGGITQSPKYLFRKEGQNVTLSCEQNLNHDAMYWYRQDPGQGLRLIYYSQIVNDFQKGDIAEGYSVSREKKESFPLTVTSAQKNPTAFYLCASSTTQAALSNQPQHFGDGTRLSIL.

A note on this clone: One junction end does not reproduce the germline sequence, and a read error may be involved. The gene calls are TRBV28 and TRBJ2-7; TRBD1 aligns across 9 bases. The germline gives CDR1 MDHEN, CDR2 SYDVKM. The CDR3 runs to 14 residues. CDR3 residues: CASTLGTGSYEQYF. CDR3 sequence (DNA): TGTGCCAGCACTTTAGGGACAGGGTCCTACGAGCAGTACTTC.

This clone was detected only once. The V and J genes are TRBV2 and TRBJ2-2; D gene unclear. The CDR3 consists of 15 residues. The V end lost 4 bases, the J end lost 1 base, and 10 bases lay between the germline ends. The germline gives CDR1 SNHLY, CDR2 FYNNEI. Here the CDR3 reads CASSAKAMNTGELFF. The CDR3 DNA sequence: TGTGCCAGCAGTGCCAAAGCGATGAACACCGGGGAGCTGTTTTTT. Full variable domain (rest looked up from reference TRBV2 and TRBJ2-2): EPEVTQTPSHQVTQMGQEVILRCVPISNHLYFYWYRQILGQKVEFLVSFYNNEISEKSEIFDDQFSVERPDGSNFTLKIRSTKLEDSAMYFCASSAKAMNTGELFFGEGSRLTVL.

The rearrangement joins TRBV27 to TRBJ2-3, with D perhaps TRBD2 (5 bases). The CDR3 has 14 amino acids. From germline, CDR1 is MNHEY and CDR2 SMNVEV (reference sequence). V lost 8 bases, J lost 2 bases, and 14 bases lay in between. The CDR3 DNA reads TGTGCCAGCTCCGAAGGGAGATCCACAGATACGCAGTATTTT. It is translated as CASSEGRSTDTQYF.

The chain combines TRBV18 with TRBJ1-1, with TRBD1 matching 10 bases. This CDR3 spans 16 amino acids. From germline, CDR1 is KGHSH and CDR2 LQKENI. With 2 bases clipped from V and 0 bases from J, the junction kept 3 bases outside the gene matches. Here the CDR3 DNA reads TGTGCCAGCTCACCAGGGACAGGGGTGGTGAACACTGAAGCTTTCTTT. This gives the protein CASSPGTGVVNTEAFF.

The rearrangement joins TRBV5-4 to TRBJ2-1; D may be TRBD1 (6 bases). The CDR3 consists of 13 residues. CDR1 is SGHNT and CDR2 is YYREEE in the germline V gene (reference sequence). Trimming stripped 3 bases from V and 5 bases from J, with 9 bases between. The chain's CDR3 is CASSSQGNNEQFF. The CDR3 DNA sequence: TGTGCCAGCAGCTCACAGGGAAACAATGAGCAGTTCTTC. The full variable domain, with the rest looked up from reference TRBV5-4 and TRBJ2-1, is ETGVTQSPTHLIKTRGQQVTLRCSSQSGHNTVSWYQQALGQGPQFIFQYYREEENGRGNFPPRFSGLQFPNYSSELNVNALELDDSALYLCASSSQGNNEQFFGPGTRLTVL.

The chain carries TRBV6-5 and TRBJ2-1, with TRBD1 as a possible D gene (6 bases). Looked up from germline, CDR1 is MNHEY and CDR2 is SVGAGI. The CDR3 totals 13 residues. V lost 4 bases and J lost 5, with 9 bases in between. CDR3 sequence: CASSFGQHNEQFF. CDR3 DNA: TGTGCCAGCAGTTTCGGACAGCACAATGAGCAGTTCTTC.

This clone is a singleton in its sample. V gene TRBV7-3 combines with J gene TRBJ2-1; TRBD1 or TRBD2 may be the D gene (6 bases each). The CDR3 has 15 amino acids. Germline values: CDR1 SGHTA, CDR2 FQGTGA. Trimming left V 1 base short and J 6 bases short, with 13 bases between. For the CDR3, the DNA is TGTGCCAGCAGCTTAAAGGGGGGCTCCGCCAATGAGCAGTTCTTC. Its translation is CASSLKGGSANEQFF.

The V call is TRBV5-6, the J call TRBJ1-1, with 8 positions matching TRBD1. Germline CDR1 and CDR2: SGHDT and YYEEEE. V was pared by 4 bases and J by 5 bases, with 10 bases of the junction left unmatched. The CDR3 sequence is 15 residues long. CDR3 bases: TGTGCCAGCAGCAGCCTGGACAGGGAAGAGACTGAAGCTTTCTTT. Translation gives CASSSLDREETEAFF.